This entry features one TCR beta chain sequence. This entry is derived from a study of blood T cells in healthy people across ages. Trimming pared 11 bases from V and 2 bases from J, leaving 19 bases between. The CDR3 totals 15 residues. Germline V CDR1 and CDR2: MNHEY, SMNVEV (reference sequence). Using a J-beta primer mix together with a sample-barcoded 5' primer, a second PCR was run for about 6 to 12 cycles. Each cDNA molecule was tagged by a template-switch adaptor with 12 random nucleotides. Each sample provided no less than 2.5 million CDR3-containing paired-end reads. MiXCR was run by TCRdb on the 5' RACE reads, yielding one entry per CDR3 protein. The sample contains 1.5 million or so distinct CDR3 sequences, 35% to 45% of which appear only once.

This TCR came from a woman in her late teens or twenties in good health. The sample taken for sequencing was blood. The gene calls are TRBV27 and TRBJ2-1, with D maybe TRBD1 (6 bases). The CDR3 protein is CASTGRRDTYNEQFF. CDR3 in DNA: TGTGCCTCCACGGGCCGCCGGGACACCTACAATGAGCAGTTCTTC.